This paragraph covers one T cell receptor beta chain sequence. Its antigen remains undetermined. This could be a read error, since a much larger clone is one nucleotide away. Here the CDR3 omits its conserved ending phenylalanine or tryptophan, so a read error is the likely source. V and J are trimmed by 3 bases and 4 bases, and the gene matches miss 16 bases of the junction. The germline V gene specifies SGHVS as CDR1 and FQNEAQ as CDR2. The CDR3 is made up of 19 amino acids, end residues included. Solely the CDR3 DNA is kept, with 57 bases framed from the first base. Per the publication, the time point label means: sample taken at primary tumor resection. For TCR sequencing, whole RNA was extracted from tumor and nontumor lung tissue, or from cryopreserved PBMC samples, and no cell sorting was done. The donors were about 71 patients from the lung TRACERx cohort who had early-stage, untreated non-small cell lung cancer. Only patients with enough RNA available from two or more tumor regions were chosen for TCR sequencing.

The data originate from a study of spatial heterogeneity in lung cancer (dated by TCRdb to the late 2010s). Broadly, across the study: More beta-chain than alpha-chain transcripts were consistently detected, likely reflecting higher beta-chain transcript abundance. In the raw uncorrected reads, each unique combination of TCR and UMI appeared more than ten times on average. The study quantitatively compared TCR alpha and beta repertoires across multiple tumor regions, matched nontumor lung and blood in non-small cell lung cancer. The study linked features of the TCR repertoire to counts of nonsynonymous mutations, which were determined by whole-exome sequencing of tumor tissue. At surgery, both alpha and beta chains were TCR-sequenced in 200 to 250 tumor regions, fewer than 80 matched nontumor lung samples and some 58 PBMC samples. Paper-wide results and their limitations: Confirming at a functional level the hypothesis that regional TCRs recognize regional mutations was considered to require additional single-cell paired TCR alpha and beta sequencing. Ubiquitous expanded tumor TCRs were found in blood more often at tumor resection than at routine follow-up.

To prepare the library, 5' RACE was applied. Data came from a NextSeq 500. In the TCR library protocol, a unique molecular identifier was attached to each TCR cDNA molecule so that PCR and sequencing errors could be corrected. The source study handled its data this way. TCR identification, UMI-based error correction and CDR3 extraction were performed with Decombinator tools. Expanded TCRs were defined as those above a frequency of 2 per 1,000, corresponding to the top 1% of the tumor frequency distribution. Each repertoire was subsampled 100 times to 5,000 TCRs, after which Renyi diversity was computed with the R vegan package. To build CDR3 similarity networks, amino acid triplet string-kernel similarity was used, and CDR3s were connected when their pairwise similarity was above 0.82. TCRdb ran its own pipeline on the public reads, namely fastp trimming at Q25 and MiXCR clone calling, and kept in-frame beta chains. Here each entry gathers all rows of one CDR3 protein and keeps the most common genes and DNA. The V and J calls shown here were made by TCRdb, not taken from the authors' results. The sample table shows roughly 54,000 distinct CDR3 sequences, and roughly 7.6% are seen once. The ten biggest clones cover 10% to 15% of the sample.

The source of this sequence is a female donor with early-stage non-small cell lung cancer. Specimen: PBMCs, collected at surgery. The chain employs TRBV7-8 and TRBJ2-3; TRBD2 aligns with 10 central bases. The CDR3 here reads CASSLASGGASQGPDTQYL. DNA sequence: TGTGCCAGCAGCTTGGCTAGCGGGGGAGCCTCACAGGGTCCAGATACGCAGTATTTA.